This is a list of T cell receptor beta chains from one sample in a study of OX40 agonist ivuxolimab in advanced cancers. Profiled with immunoSEQ multiplex PCR; TCRdb holds only in-frame clones, not every one. Seen here are 62,000 or so clones, about 82% observed once, and the top ten hold about 4%. The material sequenced was CD4+ or CD8+ T cells sorted from blood, taken in a trial of the OX40 agonist ivuxolimab. These TCRs come from an adult with an advanced solid tumor such as melanoma, head and neck, liver or kidney cancer. Both conserved end residues are part of each CDR3. D genes are given only for firm matches. Size values are once, few and many counts, or a class for expanded clones, and some rows have none.

v_gene,abundance,j_gene,d_gene,CDR3nt,CDR3aa
TRBV7-9,-,TRBJ2-5,-,TGTGCCAGCACGGGAACAGGGGCGGGAGTGGCGATAAGAGAGACCCAGTACTTC,CASTGTGAGVAIRETQYF
TRBV5-1,-,TRBJ2-1,TRBD2,TGCGCCAGCAGCTTTTATTCCGCAGGGCTAGCGGGAGAGTTTGAGCAGTTCTTC,CASSFYSAGLAGEFEQFF
TRBV28,-,TRBJ2-2,-,TGTGCCAGCAGTTCCTCGAACACCGGGGAGCTGTTTTTT,CASSSSNTGELFF
TRBV18,few,TRBJ2-5,-,TGTGCCAGCTCACCTTCGCGCACAGGGCAAGAGACCCAGTACTTC,CASSPSRTGQETQYF
TRBV18,-,TRBJ1-1,-,TGTGCCAGCTCACCAAACAGGGATTTGAACACTGAAGCTTTCTTT,CASSPNRDLNTEAFF
TRBV7-8,-,TRBJ2-2,-,TGTGCCAGCAGCTTAGGTGCGCGGTTTTACACCGGGGAGCTGTTTTTT,CASSLGARFYTGELFF
TRBV4-1,-,TRBJ1-5,TRBD1,TGCGCCAGCAGCCAACACCGGACAGGTTTGAATCAGCCCCAGCATTTT,CASSQHRTGLNQPQHF
TRBV5-1,-,TRBJ2-2,-,TGCGCCAGCAGCTTGGCCCTTACCGGGGAGCTGTTTTTT,CASSLALTGELFF
TRBV5-6,-,TRBJ1-5,TRBD1,TGTGCCAGCAGCTTCCATTCGACAGGGGCCGAGCAGCCCCAGCATTTT,CASSFHSTGAEQPQHF
TRBV5-4,-,TRBJ2-3,TRBD1,TGTGCCAGCAGCGTTCCGGGACAGGACGCAGATACGCAGTATTTT,CASSVPGQDADTQYF
TRBV9,-,TRBJ2-1,-,TGTGCCAGCAGCGTAGGGCAGGGGTCCTACAATGAGCAGTTCTTC,CASSVGQGSYNEQFF
TRBV5-6,-,TRBJ1-1,-,TGTGCCAGCAGCTTCCAGGAGGGCACTGAAGCTTTCTTT,CASSFQEGTEAFF
TRBV11-2,few,TRBJ2-7,TRBD2,TGTGCCAGCAGATCTTTACTAGCGGGGAGGGCCTACGAGCAGTACTTC,CASRSLLAGRAYEQYF
TRBV5-1,-,TRBJ1-1,-,TGCGCCAGCAGCTTGGCCGCGGGGGGTGGACAAGCTTTCTTT,CASSLAAGGGQAFF
TRBV10-3,-,TRBJ2-3,TRBD2,TGTGCCATCAACCGCCGGACTAGCGGGGGAGATACGCAGTATTTT,CAINRRTSGGDTQYF
TRBV2,-,TRBJ2-1,-,TGTGCCAGCAGTGTGGTACTCCCCCAGCAGTTCTTC,CASSVVLPQQFF
TRBV6-5,-,TRBJ1-5,-,TGTGCCAGCGCTTTCTTTGGGTACAATCAGCCCCAGCATTTT,CASAFFGYNQPQHF
TRBV5-6,-,TRBJ2-7,-,TGTGCCAGCACCGCAGGGCCAGCCAACCTCTACGAGCAGTACTTC,CASTAGPANLYEQYF
TRBV18,-,TRBJ2-2,-,TGTGCCAGCTCACCACCGGCAGGGGAGCTGTTTTTT,CASSPPAGELFF
TRBV28,-,TRBJ2-1,-,TGTGCCAGCAGCCGAAGGACAGATAACAATGAGCAGTTCTTC,CASSRRTDNNEQFF
TRBV27,-,TRBJ2-7,-,TGTGCCAGCAGTCCCCCAGGACGGGTCTCCTACGAGCAGTACTTC,CASSPPGRVSYEQYF
TRBV19,-,TRBJ2-1,TRBD1,TGTGCCAGTAGTGGACAGGTTAATGCGTTTAATGAGCAGTTCTTC,CASSGQVNAFNEQFF
TRBV4-1,-,TRBJ2-7,-,TGCGCCAGCAGCCAAATGGTAGGAGACTACGAGCAGTACTTC,CASSQMVGDYEQYF
TRBV7-9,-,TRBJ1-4,TRBD1,TGTGCCAGCAGACGCGCTTCAGGGGGCGATGAAAAACTGTTTTTT,CASRRASGGDEKLFF
TRBV7-3,few,TRBJ2-7,TRBD2,TGTGCCAGCAGCCCATTAGCGGGAGACGAGCAGTACTTC,CASSPLAGDEQYF
TRBV6-4,-,TRBJ2-7,-,TGTGCCAGCAGTGACTCGGAGACAGACCTAAAGCGCGAGCAGTACTTC,CASSDSETDLKREQYF
TRBV7-8,-,TRBJ2-5,-,TGTGCCAGCAGCCCAAGGGCAGGGTTTCGGGAGACCCAGTACTTC,CASSPRAGFRETQYF
TRBV28,-,TRBJ2-3,TRBD2,TGTGCCAGCAGTTCACTAGCGGGGACAGATACGCAGTATTTT,CASSSLAGTDTQYF
TRBV7-9,-,TRBJ2-7,-,TGTGCCAGCAGCTTAGGCCTCAACGAGCAGTACTTC,CASSLGLNEQYF
TRBV2,-,TRBJ1-4,-,TGTGCCAGCAGGGAGGACGTGCGGGGTGAAAAACTGTTTTTT,CASREDVRGEKLFF
TRBV7-3,-,TRBJ2-7,TRBD1,TGTGCCAGCAGCTTATGGACAGGGCACGAGCAGTACTTC,CASSLWTGHEQYF
TRBV30,once,TRBJ1-1,-,TGTGCCTGGAGTACCCTCAAAGTTACAGGTAACACTGAAGCTTTCTTT,CAWSTLKVTGNTEAFF
TRBV27,-,TRBJ2-7,TRBD1,TGTGCCAGCAGTTTATGGCGAGGTAGAGGGACAGGGGGCGACGAGCAGTACTTC,CASSLWRGRGTGGDEQYF
TRBV5-5,-,TRBJ2-3,TRBD2,TGTGCCAGCAGCTTGGATAGCGGGGGAGACGGAGATACGCAGTATTTT,CASSLDSGGDGDTQYF
TRBV19,-,TRBJ2-1,-,TGTGCCAGTAGTATTCAGCTAGCGGAGGGGGGTGAGCAGTTCTTC,CASSIQLAEGGEQFF
TRBV2,-,TRBJ2-7,TRBD2,TGTGCCAGCAGTGAAGCGGGGCAGGAGCGGGGTTACGAGCAGTACTTC,CASSEAGQERGYEQYF
TRBV10-3,-,TRBJ2-2,TRBD2,TGTGCCATCAGTGACGGGGGGGCAACCGGGGAGCTGTTTTTT,CAISDGGATGELFF